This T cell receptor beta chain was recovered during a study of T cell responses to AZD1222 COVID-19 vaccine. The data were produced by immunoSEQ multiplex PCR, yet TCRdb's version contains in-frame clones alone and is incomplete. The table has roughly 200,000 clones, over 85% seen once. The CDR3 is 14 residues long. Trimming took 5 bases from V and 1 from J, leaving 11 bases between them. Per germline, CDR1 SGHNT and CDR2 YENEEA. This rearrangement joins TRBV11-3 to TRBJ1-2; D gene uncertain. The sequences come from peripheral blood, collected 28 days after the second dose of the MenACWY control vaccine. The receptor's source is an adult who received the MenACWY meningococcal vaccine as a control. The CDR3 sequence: CASSPRLGNYGYTF. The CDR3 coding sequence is TGTGCCAGCAGCCCTCGGTTGGGTAACTATGGCTACACCTTC.